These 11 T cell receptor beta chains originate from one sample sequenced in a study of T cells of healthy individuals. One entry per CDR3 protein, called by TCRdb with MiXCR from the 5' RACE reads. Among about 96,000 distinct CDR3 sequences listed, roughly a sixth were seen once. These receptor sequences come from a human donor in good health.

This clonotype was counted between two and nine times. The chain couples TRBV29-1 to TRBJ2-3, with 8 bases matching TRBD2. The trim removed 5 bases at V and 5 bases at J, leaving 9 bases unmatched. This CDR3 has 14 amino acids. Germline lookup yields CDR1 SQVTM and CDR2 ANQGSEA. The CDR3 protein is CSVSGGGHGDTQYF. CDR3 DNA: TGCAGCGTTTCGGGGGGGGGGCATGGAGATACGCAGTATTTT.

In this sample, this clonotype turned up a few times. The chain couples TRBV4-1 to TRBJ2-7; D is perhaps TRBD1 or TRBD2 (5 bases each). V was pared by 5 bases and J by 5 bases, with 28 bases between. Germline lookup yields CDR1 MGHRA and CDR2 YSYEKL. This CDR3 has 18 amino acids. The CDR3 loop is CASSGRSRDPKTVHEQYF. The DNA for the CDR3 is TGCGCCAGCAGCGGACGTTCTAGGGACCCAAAAACCGTCCACGAGCAGTACTTC.

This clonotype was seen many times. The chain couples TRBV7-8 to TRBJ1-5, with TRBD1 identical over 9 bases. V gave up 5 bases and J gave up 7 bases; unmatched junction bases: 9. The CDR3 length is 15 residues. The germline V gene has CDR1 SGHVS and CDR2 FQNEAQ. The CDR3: CASSPRDREEQPQHF. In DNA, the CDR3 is TGTGCCAGCAGCCCTAGGGACAGGGAGGAGCAGCCCCAGCATTTT.

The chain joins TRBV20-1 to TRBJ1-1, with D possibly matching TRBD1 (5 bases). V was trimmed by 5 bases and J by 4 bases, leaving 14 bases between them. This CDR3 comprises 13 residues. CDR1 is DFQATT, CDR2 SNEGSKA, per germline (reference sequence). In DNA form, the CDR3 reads TGCAGTGCTTCCGGGACCGTGGGCACTGAAGCTTTCTTT. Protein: CSASGTVGTEAFF.

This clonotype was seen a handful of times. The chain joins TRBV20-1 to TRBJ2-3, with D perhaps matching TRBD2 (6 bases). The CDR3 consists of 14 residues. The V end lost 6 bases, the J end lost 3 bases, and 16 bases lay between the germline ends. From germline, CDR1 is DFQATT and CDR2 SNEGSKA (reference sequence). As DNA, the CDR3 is TGCAGTGCCCCGAGGGGCGGGGAGACAGATACGCAGTATTTT. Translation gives CSAPRGGETDTQYF.

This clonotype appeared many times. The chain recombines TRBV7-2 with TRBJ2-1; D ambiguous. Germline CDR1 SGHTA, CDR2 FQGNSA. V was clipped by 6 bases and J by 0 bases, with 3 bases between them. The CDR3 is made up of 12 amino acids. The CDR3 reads CASRSSYNEQFF. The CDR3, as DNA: TGTGCCAGCAGGAGCTCCTACAATGAGCAGTTCTTC.

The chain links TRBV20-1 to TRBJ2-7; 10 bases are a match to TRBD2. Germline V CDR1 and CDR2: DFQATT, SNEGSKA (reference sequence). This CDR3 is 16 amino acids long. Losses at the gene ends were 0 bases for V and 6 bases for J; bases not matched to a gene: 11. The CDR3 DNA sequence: TGCAGTGCTAGAGATGGGGCAGGGACTAGCGTCATCGAGCAGTACTTC. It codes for CSARDGAGTSVIEQYF.

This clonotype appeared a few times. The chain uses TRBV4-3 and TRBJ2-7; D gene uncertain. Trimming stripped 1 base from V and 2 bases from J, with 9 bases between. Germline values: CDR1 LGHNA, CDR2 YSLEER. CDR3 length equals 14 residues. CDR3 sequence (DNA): TGCGCCAGCAGCCAAGTTTACAGCGCCTACGAGCAGTACTTC. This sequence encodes CASSQVYSAYEQYF.

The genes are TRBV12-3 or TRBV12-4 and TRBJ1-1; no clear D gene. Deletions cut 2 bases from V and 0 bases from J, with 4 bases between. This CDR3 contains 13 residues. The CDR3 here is CASSLNLNTEAFF. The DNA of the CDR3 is TGTGCCAGCAGTTTAAATTTGAACACTGAAGCTTTCTTT.

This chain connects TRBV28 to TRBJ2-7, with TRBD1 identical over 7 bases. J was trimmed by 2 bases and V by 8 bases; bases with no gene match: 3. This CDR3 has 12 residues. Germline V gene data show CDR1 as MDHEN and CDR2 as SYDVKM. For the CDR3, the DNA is TGTGCCAGCCGGGACAGACCCTACGAGCAGTACTTC. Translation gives CASRDRPYEQYF.

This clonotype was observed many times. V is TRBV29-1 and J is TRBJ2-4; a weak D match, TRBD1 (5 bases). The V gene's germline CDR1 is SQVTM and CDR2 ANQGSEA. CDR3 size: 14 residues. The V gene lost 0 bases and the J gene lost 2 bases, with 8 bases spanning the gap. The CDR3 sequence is CSVEDQGSKNIQYF. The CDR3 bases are TGCAGCGTTGAAGATCAGGGCTCCAAAAACATTCAGTACTTC. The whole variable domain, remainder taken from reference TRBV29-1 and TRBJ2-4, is SAVISQKPSRDICQRGTSLTIQCQVDSQVTMMFWYRQQPGQSLTLIATANQGSEATYESGFVIDKFPISRPNLTFSTLTVSNMSPEDSSIYLCSVEDQGSKNIQYFGAGTRLSVL.